The rows below give T cell receptor beta chains drawn from one sample of a study of cytomegalovirus exposure and HLA in healthy donors. The repertoire was sequenced with immunoSEQ multiplex PCR; TCRdb's copy has only in-frame clones and lacks some. The data show approximately 150,000 clones, 85% to 90% seen once. Material for sequencing was PBMCs. These receptors originate from a man aged 18 to 29 in good health and CMV-seropositive. Both conserved end residues are part of each CDR3. D genes are given only for firm matches. Clone size is given for some rows only: seen once, a few or many times, or a class if the clone is expanded.

v_gene	abundance	d_gene	len	j_gene	CDR3aa	CDR3nt
TRBV7-8	.	TRBD2	13	TRBJ2-7	CASSVSGGYEQYF	TGTGCCAGCAGCGTAAGCGGGGGGTACGAGCAGTACTTC
TRBV19	.	TRBD1	12	TRBJ1-5	CASDRGYQPQHF	TGTGCCAGTGACAGGGGGTATCAGCCCCAGCATTTT
TRBV5-4	.	TRBD1	11	TRBJ2-7	CAIGTVYEQYF	TGTGCCATCGGGACAGTCTACGAGCAGTACTTC
TRBV6-4	.	TRBD2	14	TRBJ2-3	CASSDSGGGDTQYF	TGTGCCAGCAGTGACTCGGGGGGGGGAGATACGCAGTATTTT
TRBV9	.	.	13	TRBJ2-2	CASSVDSTGELFF	TGTGCCAGCAGCGTAGACTCGACCGGGGAGCTGTTTTTT
TRBV2	.	TRBD1	15	TRBJ1-4	CASRGTGVRNEKLFF	TGTGCCAGCAGAGGGACAGGGGTCCGTAATGAAAAACTGTTTTTT
TRBV19	once	.	14	TRBJ1-3	CASGGTDAGNTIYF	TGTGCCAGCGGGGGGACGGATGCTGGAAACACCATATATTTT
TRBV4-2	.	TRBD1	16	TRBJ1-2	CASSHSGTGEAYGYTF	TGTGCCAGCAGCCATTCCGGGACAGGGGAAGCCTACGGCTACACCTTC
TRBV11-2	.	.	15	TRBJ1-1	CASSFRVGMNTEAFF	TGTGCCAGCAGCTTCAGGGTAGGCATGAACACTGAAGCTTTCTTT
TRBV5-1	once	.	14	TRBJ2-7	CASNPDRASSEQYF	TGCGCCAGCAACCCGGACAGAGCATCAAGCGAGCAGTACTTC
TRBV7-6	.	.	15	TRBJ2-5	CASSLGVLARETQYF	TGTGCCAGCAGCTTAGGTGTCCTGGCGAGGGAGACCCAGTACTTC
TRBV29-1	.	TRBD2	14	TRBJ2-1	CSVDRLAEYNEQFF	TGCAGCGTTGACAGGCTAGCGGAATACAATGAGCAGTTCTTC
TRBV18	.	.	15	TRBJ2-7	CASSPAASGSYEQYF	TGTGCCAGCTCACCGGCGGCCTCGGGCTCCTACGAGCAGTACTTC
TRBV28	.	TRBD1	12	TRBJ1-1	CASSLGQGEAFF	TGTGCCAGCAGTCTTGGACAGGGAGAAGCTTTCTTT
TRBV23-1	few	TRBD2	16	TRBJ2-1	CASTQVAGGAYNEQFF	TGCGCCAGCACACAAGTGGCGGGAGGAGCCTACAATGAGCAGTTCTTC
TRBV10-1	.	.	14	TRBJ2-3	CASSAAASTDTQYF	TGCGCCAGCAGTGCAGCGGCTAGCACAGATACGCAGTATTTT
TRBV30	.	TRBD2	18	TRBJ2-1	CAWNYPSGRSGSYNEQFF	TGTGCCTGGAACTACCCTAGCGGGAGGAGTGGGTCCTACAATGAGCAGTTCTTC
TRBV6-6	.	.	13	TRBJ1-3	CASIGGSGNTIYF	TGTGCCAGCATCGGAGGCTCTGGAAACACCATATATTTT
TRBV19	.	.	11	TRBJ1-2	CASRQGYGYTF	TGTGCCAGTAGGCAGGGGTATGGCTACACCTTC
TRBV6-1	.	TRBD1	15	TRBJ1-5	CASRAGGASNQPQHF	TGTGCCAGCAGGGCAGGGGGCGCGAGCAATCAGCCCCAGCATTTT
TRBV6-1	.	TRBD1	17	TRBJ2-3	CASSDRNRDRGLDTQYF	TGTGCCAGCAGTGACCGTAACCGGGACAGGGGGCTGGATACGCAGTATTTT
TRBV27	.	TRBD2	13	TRBJ2-1	CASSFTAGGEQFF	TGTGCCAGCAGTTTTACCGCGGGGGGAGAGCAGTTCTTC
TRBV7-2	.	.	14	TRBJ2-3	CASSQGVHHNTQYF	TGTGCCAGCAGCCAAGGGGTTCACCATAATACGCAGTATTTT
TRBV12-5	.	TRBD1	15	TRBJ2-2	CASGTGTGGTGELFF	TGTGCTAGTGGTACTGGGACAGGGGGAACCGGGGAGCTGTTTTTT
TRBV4-1	once	.	14	TRBJ2-2	CASSHGTGTGELFF	TGCGCCAGCAGCCACGGAACGGGCACCGGGGAGCTGTTTTTT
TRBV30	few	.	15	TRBJ1-5	CAWSLQGGSNQPQHF	TGTGCCTGGAGTCTACAGGGTGGGAGCAATCAGCCCCAGCATTTT
TRBV15	.	TRBD1	15	TRBJ1-2	CATSRTPTGDYGYTF	TGTGCCACCAGCAGAACCCCCACAGGGGACTATGGCTACACCTTC
TRBV2	.	.	15	TRBJ1-2	CASRTPSWGRDGYTF	TGTGCCAGCCGTACCCCAAGCTGGGGGCGCGATGGCTACACCTTC
TRBV7-9	.	.	16	TRBJ1-1	CASSPRQEMVNTEAFF	TGTGCCAGCAGCCCTCGACAGGAAATGGTGAACACTGAAGCTTTCTTT
TRBV7-2	.	.	15	TRBJ1-1	CASSYLGGKNTEAFF	TGTGCCAGCAGCTACCTCGGGGGGAAGAACACTGAAGCTTTCTTT
TRBV15	.	.	13	TRBJ2-2	CATSRTNTGELFF	TGTGCCACCAGCAGAACTAACACCGGGGAGCTGTTTTTT
TRBV10-3	.	TRBD2	15	TRBJ2-3	CATKTSGRDTDTQYF	TGTGCCACGAAGACTAGCGGGAGGGACACAGATACGCAGTATTTT
TRBV11-3	.	TRBD1	14	TRBJ2-7	CASTPGTDTYEQYF	TGTGCCAGCACCCCCGGGACAGATACCTACGAGCAGTACTTC
TRBV5-6	.	TRBD2	14	TRBJ2-5	CASSFGTSEETQYF	TGTGCCAGCAGCTTCGGGACTAGCGAGGAGACCCAGTACTTC
TRBV5-4	.	.	14	TRBJ2-7	CASSLGGKLYEQYF	TGTGCCAGCAGCTTGGGCGGGAAATTGTACGAGCAGTACTTC
TRBV7-6	.	TRBD2	13	TRBJ2-5	CASSPAGEETQYF	TGTGCCAGCAGCCCCGCGGGGGAAGAGACCCAGTACTTC
TRBV9	.	.	14	TRBJ2-5	CANKAREGRETQYF	TGTGCCAACAAAGCGAGGGAAGGTAGAGAGACCCAGTACTTC
TRBV7-9	.	.	16	TRBJ2-3	CASSLFRVLSTDTQYF	TGTGCCAGCAGCCTCTTCAGGGTCCTGAGCACAGATACGCAGTATTTT
TRBV2	.	TRBD1	15	TRBJ2-7	CASRADGTGTYEQYF	TGTGCCAGCAGAGCTGACGGGACAGGGACCTACGAGCAGTACTTC
TRBV7-6	few	TRBD1	17	TRBJ2-1	CASSLAMDRDVTNEQFF	TGTGCCAGCAGCTTAGCGATGGACAGGGACGTGACCAATGAGCAGTTCTTC
TRBV10-3	.	TRBD1	15	TRBJ2-3	CAITQGAGIADTQYF	TGTGCCATCACTCAGGGGGCGGGTATAGCAGATACGCAGTATTTT
TRBV9	.	TRBD1	15	TRBJ2-7	CASSVDGTGSDEQYF	TGTGCCAGCAGCGTAGATGGGACAGGGTCCGACGAGCAGTACTTC
TRBV5-1	few	TRBD1	14	TRBJ2-7	CASSAGTGDYEQYF	TGCGCCAGCAGCGCCGGGACAGGTGACTACGAGCAGTACTTC
TRBV27	.	TRBD1	17	TRBJ1-1	CASSKRPGQKMNTEAFF	TGTGCCAGCAGCAAAAGGCCGGGACAGAAGATGAACACTGAAGCTTTCTTT
TRBV2	.	.	15	TRBJ1-4	CASSVTGSTNEKLFF	TGTGCCAGCAGTGTTACAGGTTCAACTAATGAAAAACTGTTTTTT